In its sample, the clone carrying this T cell receptor beta chain was seen many times. The antigen is not known. RNA transcripts were the source from which TCR beta CDR3 regions were amplified. After a first-round RT-PCR with HTBI primers, a second-round multiplex PCR was run. TCRdb reprocessed the multiplex PCR reads with MiXCR, giving one entry per CDR3 protein. The table shows 600,000 to 650,000 distinct CDR3 sequences, with 20% to 25% occurring only once. The sample originates from a study of Graves' ophthalmopathy and Graves' hyperthyroidism. By definition, stable hyperthyroidism involved no ophthalmopathy within 18 months of follow-up. The germline V gene has CDR1 LNHNV and CDR2 YYDKDF (reference sequence). The CDR3 extends over 14 amino acids. Trimming pared 3 bases from V and 0 bases from J, leaving 6 bases between. General study results and limits: From stable hyperthyroidism, ophthalmopathy was separated by a 13-signature model with 85% to 90% sensitivity and over 70% specificity.

The TCR was taken from a woman between 18 and 29 years old with stable Graves' hyperthyroidism. Some clones in this sample may be carry-over from other donors' samples. This chain uses TRBV15 with TRBJ1-5, with D hard to call. The sample comprised peripheral blood. The DNA for the CDR3 is TGTGCCACCAGCAGGGAAGGTAGCAATCAGCCCCAGCATTTT. Amino acid sequence: CATSREGSNQPQHF.